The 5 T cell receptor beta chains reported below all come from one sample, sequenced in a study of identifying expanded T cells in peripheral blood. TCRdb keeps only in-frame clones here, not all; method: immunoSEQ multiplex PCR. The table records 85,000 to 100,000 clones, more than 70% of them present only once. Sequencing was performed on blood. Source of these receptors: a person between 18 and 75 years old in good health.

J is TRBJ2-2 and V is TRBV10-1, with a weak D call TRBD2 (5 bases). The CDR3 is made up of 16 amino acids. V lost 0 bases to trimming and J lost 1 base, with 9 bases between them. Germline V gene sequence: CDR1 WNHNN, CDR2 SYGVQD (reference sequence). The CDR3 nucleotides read TGCGCCAGCAGTGAGTCGAGGACTGTGAACACCGGGGAGCTGTTTTTT. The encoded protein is CASSESRTVNTGELFF.

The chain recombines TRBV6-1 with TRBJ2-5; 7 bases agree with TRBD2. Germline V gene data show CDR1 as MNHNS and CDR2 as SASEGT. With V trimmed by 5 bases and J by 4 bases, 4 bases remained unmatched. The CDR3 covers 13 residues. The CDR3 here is CASSLRGIETQYF. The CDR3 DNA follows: TGTGCCAGCAGTTTGCGGGGGATAGAGACCCAGTACTTC.

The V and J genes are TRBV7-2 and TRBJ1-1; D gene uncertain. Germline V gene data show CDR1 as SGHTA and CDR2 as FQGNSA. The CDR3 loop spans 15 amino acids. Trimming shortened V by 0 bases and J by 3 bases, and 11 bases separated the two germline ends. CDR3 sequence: CASSLASSLYTEAFF. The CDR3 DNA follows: TGTGCCAGCAGCTTAGCAAGCAGCCTTTACACTGAAGCTTTCTTT.

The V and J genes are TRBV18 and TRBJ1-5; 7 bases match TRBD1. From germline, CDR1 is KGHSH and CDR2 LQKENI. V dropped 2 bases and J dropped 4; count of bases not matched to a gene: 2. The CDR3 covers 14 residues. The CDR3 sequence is CASSPGQVNQPQHF. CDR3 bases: TGTGCCAGCTCACCAGGACAGGTTAATCAGCCCCAGCATTTT.

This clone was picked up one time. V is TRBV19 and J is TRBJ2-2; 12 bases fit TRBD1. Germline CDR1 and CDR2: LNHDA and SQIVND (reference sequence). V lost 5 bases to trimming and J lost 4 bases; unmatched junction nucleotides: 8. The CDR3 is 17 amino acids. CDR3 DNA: TGTGCCAGTAGTCAAGCGGGACAGGGGGCTAGCACCGGGGAGCTGTTTTTT. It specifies CASSQAGQGASTGELFF.